One sample yielded the 21 T cell receptor beta chains listed below, sequenced in a study of cytomegalovirus exposure and HLA in healthy donors. It was with 60 Vbeta and 13 Jbeta primers that the PCR ran. Sequencing used immunoSEQ multiplex PCR; TCRdb keeps in-frame clones, though not all of them. The data contain about 160,000 clones, about 80% of them seen just once; the ten biggest clones take up 3.7%. The sequenced material came from PBMCs. The source of these receptors is a man aged 25-45 years in good health and CMV-seropositive.

This clone was seen only a few times. The rearrangement links TRBV10-1 to TRBJ2-3, with 10 bases identical to TRBD2. V dropped 2 bases and J dropped 1; count of bases not matched to a gene: 6. This CDR3 region has 17 residues. Germline V gene data show CDR1 as WNHNN and CDR2 as SYGVQD (reference sequence). CDR3 nucleotides: TGCGCCAGCAGTGAGGAGCGGGGGGGCCTAGGCACAGATACGCAGTATTTT. Its protein is CASSEERGGLGTDTQYF.

The chain couples TRBV11-3 to TRBJ2-1; 9 nucleotides align to TRBD1. Germline CDR1 is SGHNT and CDR2 is YENEEA. The CDR3 is 15 residues long. V was pared by 5 bases and J by 4 bases, with 6 bases of the junction left unmatched. The CDR3 DNA reads TGTGCCAGCAGCGCGCGGGACAGGGCTTACAATGAGCAGTTCTTC. Translated, it gives CASSARDRAYNEQFF.

The chain couples TRBV5-1 to TRBJ1-2; D perhaps matches TRBD1 (5 bases). V lost 0 bases, J lost 6 bases, and 12 bases lay in between. The length of the CDR3 is 14 residues. Germline CDR1 SGHRS, CDR2 YFSETQ. In nucleotides, the CDR3 is TGCGCCAGCAGCTTGGCCGGGCAGGGTGATGGCTACACCTTC. It translates to CASSLAGQGDGYTF.

The chain combines TRBV5-4 with TRBJ2-2; D is possibly TRBD1 (5 bases). The CDR3 runs 16 residues. CDR1 SGHNT and CDR2 YYREEE come from the germline V gene (reference sequence). V was shortened by 4 bases and J by 3 bases, with 16 bases between the two germline ends. The CDR3 here is CASSSIYRGYTGELFF. As DNA, the CDR3 is TGTGCCAGCAGCAGTATTTATAGGGGTTACACCGGGGAGCTGTTTTTT.

This clone was seen just once. V and J are TRBV9 and TRBJ2-3, with D unresolved. CDR3 size: 15 residues. V was cut by 0 bases and J by 0 bases, with 8 bases left in between. CDR1 is SGDLS and CDR2 is YYNGEE in the germline V gene. The CDR3 sequence: CASSVVGESTDTQYF. The CDR3, as DNA: TGTGCCAGCAGCGTAGTGGGCGAGAGCACAGATACGCAGTATTTT. Full variable domain (missing parts from reference TRBV9 and TRBJ2-3): DSGVTQTPKHLITATGQRVTLRCSPRSGDLSVYWYQQSLDQGLQFLIQYYNGEERAKGNILERFSAQQFPDLHSELNLSSLELGDSALYFCASSVVGESTDTQYFGPGTRLTVL.

The gene calls are TRBV11-3 and TRBJ2-7; 11 nucleotides line up with TRBD2. V was clipped by 5 bases and J by 3 bases; unmatched bases: 9. Germline lookup yields CDR1 SGHNT and CDR2 YENEEA. The CDR3 consists of 16 residues. The CDR3 loop reads CASSKNSGGAFYEQYF. DNA of the CDR3: TGTGCCAGCAGCAAAAATAGCGGGGGGGCCTTCTACGAGCAGTACTTC. The whole variable domain, filled in from reference TRBV11-3 and TRBJ2-7, reads EAGVVQSPRYKIIEKKQPVAFWCNPISGHNTLYWYLQNLGQGPELLIRYENEEAVDDSQLPKDRFSAERLKGVDSTLKIQPAELGDSAVYLCASSKNSGGAFYEQYFGPGTRLTVT.

The chain joins TRBV7-2 to TRBJ1-2; 8 nucleotides line up with TRBD1. The CDR3 totals 15 residues. CDR1 and CDR2 (germline): SGHTA, FQGNSA. V was clipped by 2 bases and J by 8 bases; unmatched bases: 10. The CDR3 loop reads CASSLSGTGPFGYTF. The DNA for the CDR3 is TGTGCCAGCAGCTTATCTGGGACAGGTCCTTTCGGCTACACCTTC.

The rearrangement links TRBV5-4 to TRBJ1-6; perhaps TRBD1 as D (5 bases). From germline, CDR1 is SGHNT and CDR2 YYREEE (reference sequence). This CDR3 spans 15 amino acids. V was cut by 0 bases and J by 10 bases, with 14 bases left in between. The CDR3 DNA sequence: TGTGCCAGCAGCTTGGATCGCAGGGTGGAGTCACCCCTCCACTTT. This translates into CASSLDRRVESPLHF.

The chain combines TRBV7-9 with TRBJ1-2; D not certain. V dropped 5 bases and J dropped 5 bases, with 12 bases sitting between them. The CDR3 is made up of 13 amino acids. Germline assignment: CDR1 SEHNR and CDR2 FQNEAQ (reference sequence). CDR3 residues: CASSATVAYGYTF. For the CDR3, the DNA is TGTGCCAGCAGCGCTACAGTTGCATATGGCTACACCTTC.

This clone was seen more than once but under ten times. The CDR3: CSVGTILTDTQYF. The DNA for the CDR3 is TGCAGCGTAGGGACTATACTCACAGATACGCAGTATTTT. This chain joins TRBV29-1 and TRBJ2-3, with 7 bases that match TRBD2. The CDR3 loop spans 13 amino acids. After removal of 6 bases from V and 2 bases from J, the junction contained 5 bases not matched to a gene. Germline lookup yields CDR1 SQVTM and CDR2 ANQGSEA.

V and J are TRBV19 and TRBJ2-5; D perhaps matches TRBD1 (5 bases). The last part of the DNA fits TRBJ2-7 better; the J call may be wrong. Germline V gene data show CDR1 as LNHDA and CDR2 as SQIVND (reference sequence). The CDR3 extends over 13 amino acids. CDR3 sequence reads: CASTSLQGNEQYF. The CDR3 DNA sequence: TGTGCCAGTACCTCTCTCCAGGGAAACGAGCAGTACTTC.

A few counts support this clone. The chain employs TRBV9 and TRBJ2-1; 7 nucleotides agree with TRBD2. V lost 4 bases and J lost 9; bases outside the gene matches: 16. The CDR3 sequence is 16 residues long. Germline V gives CDR1 SGDLS, CDR2 YYNGEE. This CDR3 is CASSPRLSGEEFEQFF. DNA for the CDR3: TGTGCCAGCAGCCCCCGACTCAGCGGGGAGGAGTTTGAGCAGTTCTTC. Looking up the rest from reference TRBV9 and TRBJ2-1 gives the full variable domain: DSGVTQTPKHLITATGQRVTLRCSPRSGDLSVYWYQQSLDQGLQFLIQYYNGEERAKGNILERFSAQQFPDLHSELNLSSLELGDSALYFCASSPRLSGEEFEQFFGPGTRLTVL.

V gene TRBV5-4 combines with J gene TRBJ2-5; D is unresolved. Germline-derived CDR1 and CDR2 are SGHNT and YYREEE (reference sequence). This CDR3 has 14 amino acids. V was pared by 0 bases and J by 3 bases, with 9 bases between. Written as DNA, the CDR3 is TGTGCCAGCAGCTTGGGAGGCCTTGAAGAGACCCAGTACTTC. Its protein product is CASSLGGLEETQYF.

V usage is TRBV5-4 and J usage is TRBJ2-2; 10 bases align to TRBD2. V trimming: 7 bases; J trimming: 7 bases; junction bases outside the gene matches: 10. This CDR3 is built from 15 residues. In germline, CDR1 is SGHNT, CDR2 YYREEE (reference sequence). As DNA, the CDR3 is TGTGCCAGCTACTTCTCTAGCGGGGGTAGCGGGGAGCTGTTTTTT. It is translated as CASYFSSGGSGELFF.

The CDR3 loop reads CASSQATGTGGEDEQYF. In DNA, the CDR3 is TGCGCCAGCAGCCAAGCCACCGGGACAGGGGGCGAGGACGAGCAGTACTTC. This rearrangement joins TRBV4-1 to TRBJ2-7; the match to TRBD1 covers 12 bases. Germline loops: CDR1 MGHRA, CDR2 YSYEKL. V shed 1 base and J 5 bases; nucleotides not matched to a gene: 9. This CDR3 contains 17 residues.

The CDR3 protein is CASSYTYSNQPQHF. The CDR3 region has the DNA TGTGCCAGCAGTTACACATATAGCAATCAGCCCCAGCATTTT. The chain combines TRBV6-6 with TRBJ1-5; D is unclear. V was cut by 2 bases and J by 0 bases, with 5 bases left in between. The V gene's germline CDR1 is MNHNY and CDR2 SVGAGI (reference sequence). CDR3 length: 14 amino acids.

J is TRBJ2-6 and V is TRBV27, with 7 bases fitting TRBD1. The CDR3 is 17 amino acids. From germline, CDR1 is MNHEY and CDR2 SMNVEV (reference sequence). J lost 0 bases, V lost 7 bases, and 9 bases had no gene match. This chain's CDR3 is CASTSGTASSGANVLTF. The CDR3 DNA is TGTGCCAGCACCTCCGGGACAGCCTCCTCTGGGGCCAACGTCCTGACTTTC.

The chain couples TRBV28 to TRBJ2-3; 7 bases agree with TRBD1. Unmatched junction bases numbered 10, after V lost 5 bases and J lost 2 bases. The V gene's germline CDR1 is MDHEN and CDR2 SYDVKM. The CDR3 runs to 16 residues. This chain's CDR3 is CASSTGQAGATDTQYF. The CDR3 bases are TGTGCCAGCAGTACCGGACAGGCAGGGGCCACAGATACGCAGTATTTT.

The chain has TRBV29-1 and TRBJ2-2, with unresolved D. CDR3 length: 15 amino acids. The V and J ends lost 1 base and 3 bases respectively, with 12 bases between them. Germline V gives CDR1 SQVTM, CDR2 ANQGSEA. CDR3 DNA sequence: TGCAGCGTTGAAGTGGGCAGAACGTACACCGGGGAGCTGTTTTTT. Translating it yields CSVEVGRTYTGELFF.

This CDR3 is CASSFPRERGEETQYF. Written as DNA, the CDR3 is TGTGCCAGCAGCTTCCCGCGGGAGCGGGGGGAAGAGACCCAGTACTTC. The gene calls are TRBV9 and TRBJ2-5; 9 bases match TRBD2. This CDR3 region has 16 residues. J lost 3 bases, V lost 4 bases, and 10 bases had no gene match. CDR1 and CDR2 from the germline V gene are SGDLS and YYNGEE.

This clone was seen more than once but under ten times. The V call is TRBV7-8, the J call TRBJ2-7; tentative D call: TRBD1 (6 bases). V gave up 0 bases and J gave up 6 bases, with 12 bases separating them. Germline V lookup: CDR1 SGHVS, CDR2 FQNEAQ. The CDR3 has 14 amino acids. DNA for the CDR3: TGTGCCAGCAGCTTAGCCCGGGACACCGCCGAGCAGTACTTC. It specifies CASSLARDTAEQYF. Using reference TRBV7-8 and TRBJ2-7 for the parts outside the CDR3, the full variable domain is GAGVSQSPRYKVAKRGQDVALRCDPISGHVSLFWYQQALGQGPEFLTYFQNEAQLDKSGLPSDRFFAERPEGSVSTLKIQRTQQEDSAVYLCASSLARDTAEQYFGPGTRLTVT.